Listed below are T cell receptor beta chains from one sample, sequenced in a study of vaccination effects on CD4 cells after COVID-19. No cognate antigen is known for these TCRs. Profiled with immunoSEQ multiplex PCR; TCRdb holds only in-frame clones, not every one. The sample contains roughly 30,000 clones, less than 80% of which appear only once. This specimen was CD4+ T cells from PBMCs cultured with HCoV-OC43 spike peptides, taken before COVID-19 vaccination. The receptors were sampled from a human donor who received a COVID-19 vaccine. The CDR3 runs from the conserved cysteine through the conserved F or W. The D gene is left open where the match is weak. Clone sizes are given selectively: once, few, many, or a class where the clone is expanded.

j_call d_call cdr3_length v_call clone_size cdr3_aa cdr3_nt
TRBJ2-2 NA 11 TRBV29-1 NA CSSRDTGELFF TGCAGCTCTAGGGACACCGGGGAGCTGTTTTTT
TRBJ2-4 TRBD1 17 TRBV3-1/TRBV3-2 NA CASSPLRDSATKNIQYF TGTGCCAGCAGCCCCCTCCGGGACAGCGCAACCAAAAACATTCAGTACTTC
TRBJ1-2 NA 14 TRBV7-8 NA CASSPGRSNYGYTF TGTGCCAGCAGCCCCGGACGATCTAACTATGGCTACACCTTC
TRBJ1-2 NA 15 TRBV7-9 once CASSQTGLANYGYTF TGTGCCAGCAGCCAGACAGGCCTAGCTAACTATGGCTACACCTTC
TRBJ1-5 NA 16 TRBV18 NA CASSPPNRVRNQPQHF TGTGCCAGCTCACCACCGAACAGGGTGAGGAATCAGCCCCAGCATTTT
TRBJ2-2 TRBD2 16 TRBV12-5 NA CASGSVAGEHFGELFF TGTGCTAGTGGTTCCGTAGCGGGAGAGCATTTCGGGGAGCTGTTTTTT
TRBJ1-2 NA 13 TRBV5-1 NA CASSPGGDYGYTF TGCGCCAGCAGCCCCGGGGGAGACTATGGCTACACCTTC
TRBJ2-3 NA 14 TRBV25-1 few CASSGRQGTDTQYF TGTGCCAGCAGTGGGCGACAGGGCACAGATACGCAGTATTTT
TRBJ2-2 NA 14 TRBV7-2 once CASSLADYGGELFF TGTGCCAGCAGCTTAGCGGACTACGGCGGGGAGCTGTTTTTT
TRBJ2-7 TRBD1 16 TRBV6-2/TRBV6-3 once CASSRSHSGGGYEQYF TGTGCCAGCAGCCGAAGCCACTCAGGGGGCGGCTACGAGCAGTACTTC
TRBJ1-6 NA 14 TRBV6-5 NA CASSRGTYNSPLHF TGTGCCAGCAGCCGCGGGACCTATAATTCACCCCTCCACTTT
TRBJ1-2 TRBD1 12 TRBV29-1 NA CSVDRGRGGYTF TGCAGCGTTGACAGGGGGCGTGGTGGCTACACCTTC
TRBJ1-2 NA 16 TRBV4-2 few CASSQDLHSTTYGYTF TGTGCCAGCAGCCAAGATCTCCACTCGACTACTTATGGCTACACCTTC
TRBJ1-5 TRBD1 16 TRBV7-2 NA CASSPPGQGATQPQHF TGTGCCAGCAGCCCACCGGGACAGGGGGCCACTCAGCCCCAGCATTTT
TRBJ1-2 NA 14 TRBV6-5 NA CATRNVGGRHGYTF TGTGCCACCAGGAACGTCGGGGGGCGTCATGGCTACACCTTC
TRBJ2-1 TRBD1 14 TRBV7-3 NA CASSLKRQGTEQFF TGTGCCAGCAGCTTAAAAAGACAGGGGACTGAGCAGTTCTTC
TRBJ2-3 NA 16 TRBV11-2 NA CASSSGAGTSTDTQYF TGTGCCAGCAGCTCGGGGGCGGGCACTAGCACAGATACGCAGTATTTT
TRBJ2-4 TRBD2 14 TRBV11-2 NA CASSPGLASNIQYF TGTGCCAGCAGCCCCGGACTAGCATCCAACATTCAGTACTTC
TRBJ2-7 TRBD2 16 TRBV5-1 NA CASSGLAGGSRHEQYF TGCGCCAGCAGCGGGCTAGCGGGGGGCAGCAGGCACGAGCAGTACTTC
TRBJ1-4 TRBD1 16 TRBV7-2 NA CASSLHGQGTNEKLFF TGTGCCAGCAGCCTCCATGGACAGGGAACTAATGAAAAACTGTTTTTT
TRBJ1-1 NA 14 TRBV13 NA CASSNRDGGLKAFF TGTGCCAGCAGCAACAGGGATGGAGGATTGAAAGCTTTCTTT
TRBJ2-5 NA 14 TRBV7-8 NA CASSLVQIQETQYF TGTGCCAGCAGCTTAGTACAAATCCAAGAGACCCAGTACTTC
TRBJ2-1 NA 15 TRBV2 NA CASITGLRGGNEQFF TGTGCCAGCATTACTGGTCTAAGGGGGGGCAATGAGCAGTTCTTC
TRBJ1-1 NA 10 TRBV6-1 NA CASSDTEAFF TGTGCCAGCAGTGATACTGAGGCTTTCTTT
TRBJ1-2 NA 15 TRBV6-5 NA CASSYRGNEADGYTF TGTGCCAGCAGTTACAGGGGTAATGAGGCGGATGGCTACACCTTC
TRBJ2-7 TRBD1 15 TRBV5-1 NA CASRITGGSTYEQYF TGCGCCAGCAGGATTACAGGGGGCTCAACCTACGAGCAGTACTTC
TRBJ2-5 NA 15 TRBV5-1 few CASSLVAGLGETQYF TGCGCCAGCAGCTTGGTTGCGGGGCTGGGGGAGACCCAGTACTTC
TRBJ2-3 TRBD1 13 TRBV30 NA CAWSARTGDTQYF TGTGCCTGGAGTGCCCGGACAGGTGATACGCAGTATTTT
TRBJ2-1 TRBD2 19 TRBV28 NA CASSRQGLAGGLTYNEQFF TGTGCCAGCTCCCGGCAGGGACTAGCGGGAGGACTTACCTACAATGAGCAGTTCTTC
TRBJ2-5 NA 16 TRBV7-2 NA CASSLAGSGTQETQYF TGTGCCAGCAGCTTAGCGGGTAGCGGTACTCAAGAGACCCAGTACTTC
TRBJ2-6 NA 16 TRBV24-1 NA CATSDLLGAGANVLTF TGTGCCACCAGTGATTTGCTAGGGGCTGGGGCCAACGTCCTGACTTTC
TRBJ1-2 TRBD1 14 TRBV4-1 NA CASSRRDSPYGYTF TGCGCCAGCAGCCGACGGGACAGCCCCTATGGCTACACCTTC
TRBJ2-3 NA 16 TRBV9 NA CASSVGSSGSTDTQYF TGTGCCAGCAGCGTAGGTTCCAGCGGAAGCACAGATACGCAGTATTTT
TRBJ1-1 TRBD1 13 TRBV7-9 few CASSFGQGPEAFF TGTGCCAGCAGCTTTGGACAGGGCCCTGAAGCTTTCTTT
TRBJ1-6 NA 13 TRBV2 few CASSAQGPSPLHF TGTGCCAGCAGTGCTCAGGGTCCCTCACCCCTCCACTTT
TRBJ1-5 NA 17 TRBV19 NA CASSMIAGRLGNQPQHF TGTGCCAGTAGTATGATTGCGGGTAGGCTCGGCAATCAGCCCCAGCATTTT
TRBJ1-1 NA 13 TRBV11-2 NA CASRPVRDTEAFF TGTGCCAGCAGACCCGTCCGCGACACTGAAGCTTTCTTT
TRBJ1-1 NA 14 TRBV11-2 NA CASSLDPGTTEAFF TGTGCCAGCAGCTTAGACCCAGGGACCACTGAAGCTTTCTTT
TRBJ2-7 TRBD1 12 TRBV29-1 NA CSVNRGPNEQYF TGCAGCGTCAACAGGGGACCGAACGAGCAGTACTTC
TRBJ2-2 TRBD2 18 TRBV5-1 NA CASTALLAGDTNTGELFF TGCGCCAGCACCGCCTTACTAGCGGGAGATACGAACACCGGGGAGCTGTTTTTT
TRBJ2-2 TRBD2 14 TRBV15 few CATSGEGNTGELFF TGTGCCACCAGCGGGGAGGGCAACACCGGGGAGCTGTTTTTT
TRBJ1-1 NA 18 TRBV29-1 NA CSVDVRRTDLESNTEAFF TGCAGCGTTGATGTCCGGAGGACCGATCTTGAGAGCAACACTGAAGCTTTCTTT
TRBJ2-1 TRBD2 15 TRBV5-1 once CASSRTSGGYNEQFF TGCGCCAGCAGCCGGACTAGCGGGGGGTACAATGAGCAGTTCTTC
TRBJ1-4 NA 17 TRBV28 NA CASSFSSRGTTNEKLFF TGTGCCAGCAGTTTTTCGTCCCGGGGGACAACTAATGAAAAACTGTTTTTT
TRBJ1-3 NA 15 TRBV7-8 NA CASSLGRISGNTIYF TGTGCCAGCAGCTTAGGACGGATCTCTGGAAACACCATATATTTT